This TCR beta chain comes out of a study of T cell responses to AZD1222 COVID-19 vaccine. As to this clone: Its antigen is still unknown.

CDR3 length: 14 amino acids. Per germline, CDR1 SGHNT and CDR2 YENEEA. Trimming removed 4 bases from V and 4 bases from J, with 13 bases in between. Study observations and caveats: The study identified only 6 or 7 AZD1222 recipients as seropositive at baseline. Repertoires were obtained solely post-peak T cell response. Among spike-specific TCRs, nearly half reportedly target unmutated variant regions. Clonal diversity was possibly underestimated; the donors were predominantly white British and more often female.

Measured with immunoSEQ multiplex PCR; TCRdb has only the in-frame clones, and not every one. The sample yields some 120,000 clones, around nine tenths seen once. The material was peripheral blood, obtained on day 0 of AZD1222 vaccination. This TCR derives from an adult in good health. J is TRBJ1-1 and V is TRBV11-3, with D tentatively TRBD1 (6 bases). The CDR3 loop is CASSSTGSVTEAFF. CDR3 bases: TGTGCCAGCAGCTCGACAGGTTCGGTCACTGAAGCTTTCTTT.